This TCR beta chain was identified during a study of PD-1 blockade in classical Hodgkin lymphoma. Study-wide context: Patients in the cohort were put on intravenous nivolumab, 3 mg/kg every 2 weeks.

On this clone: Its antigen is still unknown.

Repertoires were generated with immunoSEQ multiplex PCR, while TCRdb's copy carries only in-frame clones and drops some. The table lists around 30,000 clones, 70% to 90% of them singletons. Notes on the study in general: TCR diversity in CD4+, not CD8+, cells rose significantly by C4D1. Complete responders started with a diversity level that resembled newly diagnosed patients at baseline. Nivolumab starters within 1 year of ASCT were excluded.

The germline V gene has CDR1 LGHNA and CDR2 YNFKEQ. This CDR3 is built from 16 residues. V trimming: 3 bases; J trimming: 4 bases; junction bases outside the gene matches: 9. Specified time point: cycle 4 day 1 (C4D1), after more than 5 weeks of nivolumab. Brentuximab vedotin exposure varied among the patients, all of whom had relapsed after autologous stem cell transplantation. Investigators isolated CD4+ T cells from thawed PBMCs through magnetic negative selection. This clonotype originated in a human donor with classical Hodgkin lymphoma. The sequencing used CD4+ T cells from blood, collected before the fourth cycle of nivolumab. The gene calls are TRBV4-2 and TRBJ2-1, with 7 bases aligning to TRBD2. CDR3: CASSQQAQRGYNEQFF. CDR3 nucleotide sequence: TGTGCCAGCAGCCAGCAGGCCCAGCGGGGTTACAATGAGCAGTTCTTC.